Many counts were recorded for the clone carrying this TCR beta chain. Its antigen is unidentified. TCRdb analysed the 5' RACE reads with MiXCR anew, one entry per CDR3 protein. The sample lists about 350,000 distinct CDR3 sequences; around 15% were seen once. This sample was included in a study of T-cell memory formation after mild COVID-19. Findings and caveats of the study: The appearance of some responding clones in pre-infection memory suggested that cross-reactive memory joined.

Trimming cost V 1 base and J 5 bases, with 17 bases left between them. Looked up from germline, CDR1 is DFQATT and CDR2 is SNEGSKA (reference sequence). The CDR3 contains 15 residues. The sequenced material came from PBMCs or a T cell subset sorted from them (not recorded which). The TCR sequence derives from a man aged 18 to 29 who had mild COVID-19 (a few samples of this study predate the infection). Cell type and time point are not known. This chain connects TRBV20-1 to TRBJ2-5; D ambiguous. Written as DNA, the CDR3 is TGCAGTGCTAGAGCTGTGGTTGAACAGTTGGAGACCCAGTACTTC. Translating it yields CSARAVVEQLETQYF.